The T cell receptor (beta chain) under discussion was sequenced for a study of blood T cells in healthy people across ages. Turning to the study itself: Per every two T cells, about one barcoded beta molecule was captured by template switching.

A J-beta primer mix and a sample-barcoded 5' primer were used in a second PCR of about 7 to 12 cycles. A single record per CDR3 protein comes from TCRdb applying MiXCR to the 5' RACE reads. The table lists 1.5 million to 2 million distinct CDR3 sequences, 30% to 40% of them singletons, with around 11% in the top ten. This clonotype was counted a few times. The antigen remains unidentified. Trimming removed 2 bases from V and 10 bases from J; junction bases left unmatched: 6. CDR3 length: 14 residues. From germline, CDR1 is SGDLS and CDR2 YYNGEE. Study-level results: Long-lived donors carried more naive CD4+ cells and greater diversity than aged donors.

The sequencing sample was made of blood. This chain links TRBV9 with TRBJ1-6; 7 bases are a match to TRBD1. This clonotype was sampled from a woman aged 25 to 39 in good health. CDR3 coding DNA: TGTGCCAGCAGCGTGGGCCAGGGGGAATCACCCCTCCACTTT. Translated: CASSVGQGESPLHF.